This T cell receptor beta chain was identified during a study of T cell responses to AZD1222 COVID-19 vaccine. Findings of the study overall: Among the donors, most were white British and more were female, and clonal diversity was possibly underestimated. The study sampled repertoires only after the peak T cell response. Spike-specific TCR breadth and depth both grew after two AZD1222 doses.

A word on this clone: Its antigen is not known.

Germline-derived CDR1 and CDR2 are LGHDT and YNNKEL (reference sequence). This CDR3 is built from 15 residues. V lost 4 bases to trimming and J lost 3 bases, with 13 bases between them. Clones were read by immunoSEQ multiplex PCR, and TCRdb kept only the in-frame ones, dropping some. This sample yields 150,000 to 200,000 clones, of which 80% to 95% are seen a single time; roughly 3.5% belongs to the top ten. The sample was peripheral blood, taken 28 days after the second AZD1222 dose. J is TRBJ2-1 and V is TRBV3-1 (or the pseudogene TRBV3-2); D perhaps matches TRBD2 (6 bases). The source is an adult who received the AZD1222 COVID-19 vaccine. The CDR3 DNA follows: TGTGCCAGCAGCCGAGAGCCCGGGAGCTACAATGAGCAGTTCTTC. It yields the protein CASSREPGSYNEQFF.